This T cell receptor beta chain was retrieved from a study of blood T cell repertoires in COVID-19. At the level of the study: Material from acute and convalescent COVID-19 was sourced from the United States, Italy and Spain. The cDNA or gDNA used as material had been derived from T cells, B-cell-depleted T cells, or PBMCs.

As processed by the authors: Using reference gene primer amplification, nucleated cell counts were estimated. TCRdb's table, derived via immunoSEQ multiplex PCR, lists solely in-frame clones and lacks some. That table supplies the V and J calls and clone size; D and trimming were determined from the DNA. The sample includes about 230,000 clones, less than 90% seen only once; the top ten take 15% to 20%. This CDR3 spans 18 amino acids. Germline CDR1 is MDHEN and CDR2 is SYDVKM. V dropped 5 bases and J dropped 0 bases, with 20 bases sitting between them. This TCR came from a woman of 80 years or more with active or convalescent COVID-19. The genes are TRBV28 and TRBJ2-1, with D maybe TRBD2 (6 bases). Sequenced input: peripheral blood. In nucleotides, the CDR3 is TGTGCCAGCAGTCCCCCATCCCCCGGGAGAAACTCCTACAATGAGCAGTTCTTC. This gives the protein CASSPPSPGRNSYNEQFF.